This T cell receptor (beta chain) was found in a study of vaccination and CD4 T cells after COVID-19. Germline values: CDR1 DFQATT, CDR2 SNEGSKA (reference sequence). The CDR3 covers 15 residues. Deletions cut 6 bases from V and 2 bases from J, with 17 bases between. Sequence data for DNA of cultured CD4+ T cells were generated by the Oncomine TCR Beta short-read assay. MiXCR, applied by TCRdb to the PCR reads, yields one record per CDR3 protein. Counted here are some 14,000 distinct CDR3 sequences, around three quarters occurring once; the ten biggest clones make up about a sixth. A note on this clonotype: Its antigen is still unknown.

Specified treatment: roughly ten-day PBMC culture with coronavirus spike peptide pools or control peptides (ViraFEST assay). The chain is built from TRBV20-1 and TRBJ1-5, with no clear D. This TCR was sampled from a human donor who had recovered from COVID-19. Sequencing input: CD4+ T cells from blood, cultured in vitro. CDR3 in amino acids: CSAKREMQRNQPQHF. In DNA form, the CDR3 reads TGCAGTGCCAAAAGAGAGATGCAGCGCAATCAGCCCCAGCATTTT.